Each of the 27 T cell receptor beta chains below was sequenced from the same sample in a study of CD8 T cells in Susac syndrome. RNA totalling roughly 0.45 to 1 ug underwent reverse transcription with random hexamers. TCRdb ran MiXCR on the immunoSEQ multiplex PCR reads and lists one entry per CDR3 protein. Of 90,000 to 150,000 distinct CDR3 sequences listed, around 90% were seen once; the top ten hold 0.13% to 0.15%. Material: CD4+ T cells from PBMCs. The receptors stem from a human donor in good health.

V gene TRBV7-9 combines with J gene TRBJ2-2, with TRBD2 identical over 9 bases. This CDR3 spans 16 amino acids. V lost 4 bases to trimming and J lost 2 bases; unmatched junction nucleotides: 5. From germline, CDR1 is SEHNR and CDR2 FQNEAQ (reference sequence). The CDR3 DNA sequence: TGTGCCAGCAGCTACCGACTAGCGGACAACACCGGGGAGCTGTTTTTT. This translates into CASSYRLADNTGELFF. Together with reference TRBV7-9 and TRBJ2-2, the CDR3 gives the full variable domain: DTGVSQNPRHKITKRGQNVTFRCDPISEHNRLYWYRQTLGQGPEFLTYFQNEAQLEKSRLLSDRFSAERPKGSFSTLEIQRTEQGDSAMYLCASSYRLADNTGELFFGEGSRLTVL.

This clonotype showed up just a few times. The chain combines TRBV6-2 or TRBV6-3 with TRBJ2-5, with 8 bases aligning to TRBD2. J was trimmed by 5 bases and V by 5 bases; bases with no gene match: 7. The germline V gene has CDR1 MNHEY and CDR2 SVGEGT. The CDR3 length is 14 residues. The CDR3, as DNA: TGTGCCAGCAGTGGCCGGGAGGGAGGGGAGACCCAGTACTTC. It yields the protein CASSGREGGETQYF.

The gene calls are TRBV12-3 or TRBV12-4 and TRBJ1-1; no definite D call. The CDR3 runs 14 residues. The V end was cut by 4 bases, the J end by 1 base, with 10 bases between. The CDR3 region is CASSSRTENTEAFF. The CDR3 nucleotides read TGTGCCAGCAGTTCCCGCACAGAGAACACTGAAGCTTTCTTT.

The chain has TRBV27 and TRBJ2-6; maybe TRBD2 (5 bases). The germline V gene encodes CDR1 MNHEY and CDR2 SMNVEV (reference sequence). V dropped 3 bases and J dropped 2 bases, with 5 bases sitting between them. The CDR3 covers 14 residues. CDR3 amino acids: CASSFGAGANVLTF. CDR3 bases: TGTGCCAGCAGTTTCGGGGCTGGGGCCAACGTCCTGACTTTC.

The chain carries TRBV6-4 and TRBJ2-3; 13 bases match TRBD2. Trimming removed 2 bases from V and 4 bases from J; junction bases left unmatched: 0. The CDR3 totals 15 residues. Germline CDR1 is MRHNA and CDR2 is SNTAGT. CDR3 sequence reads: CASSDGTSGADTQYF. In DNA, the CDR3 is TGTGCCAGCAGTGACGGGACTAGCGGGGCAGATACGCAGTATTTT.

V and J are TRBV12-3 or TRBV12-4 and TRBJ2-6; 8 bases are a match to TRBD2. Trimming removed 3 bases from V and 2 bases from J; junction bases left unmatched: 6. CDR3 length: 17 residues. CDR3 amino acids: CASSFRAGGPGANVLTF. In DNA form, the CDR3 reads TGTGCCAGCAGTTTCCGGGCGGGGGGCCCTGGGGCCAACGTCCTGACTTTC.

The DNA of the CDR3 is TGCGCCAGCAGCGTTACGGGACAGGGGAACACTGAAGCTTTCTTT. Its translation: CASSVTGQGNTEAFF. This rearrangement joins TRBV5-1 to TRBJ1-1, with 9 bases fitting TRBD1. The CDR3 totals 15 residues. Germline CDR1 SGHRS, CDR2 YFSETQ. The J segment lost 1 base and the V segment lost 4 bases, leaving 5 bases of the junction unmatched.

The gene calls are TRBV20-1 and TRBJ2-2; 7 nucleotides agree with TRBD2. CDR3 length: 17 amino acids. Germline loops: CDR1 DFQATT, CDR2 SNEGSKA (reference sequence). V dropped 0 bases and J dropped 7; count of bases not matched to a gene: 14. This CDR3 is CSARDLGLAGAGGELFF. CDR3 in DNA: TGCAGTGCTAGAGATCTCGGGCTCGCGGGAGCGGGCGGGGAGCTGTTTTTT.

This chain joins TRBV29-1 and TRBJ1-3; unclear D gene. Trimming left V 7 bases short and J 4 bases short, with 8 bases between. Germline V gives CDR1 SQVTM, CDR2 ANQGSEA. This CDR3 region has 11 residues. Here the CDR3 reads CSAVLGNTIYF. The CDR3 DNA reads TGCAGCGCCGTACTCGGAAACACCATATATTTT.

This chain links TRBV7-9 with TRBJ2-7; D is undetermined. V lost 5 bases and J 7 bases, leaving 9 bases between the germline ends. Germline V gives CDR1 SEHNR, CDR2 FQNEAQ (reference sequence). This CDR3 has 11 residues. Here the CDR3 reads CASSQTNEQYF. CDR3 bases: TGTGCCAGCAGCCAAACTAATGAGCAGTACTTC.

The J gene is TRBJ2-7, the V gene TRBV4-2; TRBD1 might be the D (5 bases). The ends were cut back, 0 bases at V and 3 bases at J, with 12 bases in the middle. Germline CDR1 and CDR2: LGHNA and YNFKEQ. CDR3 length: 15 amino acids. CDR3 sequence: CASSQDLGVVYEQYF. The CDR3 nucleotides are TGTGCCAGCAGCCAAGATTTAGGGGTCGTCTACGAGCAGTACTTC.

A note on this clonotype: Mismatch with germline at one junction end may stem from a read error. The chain couples TRBV5-6 to TRBJ1-1; 10 positions match TRBD1. Per the germline V gene, CDR1 is SGHDT and CDR2 is YYEEEE. This CDR3 spans 16 amino acids. DNA for the CDR3: TGTGCCAGCAGGTTGGACAGGGGGTCAATGAACACTGAAGCTTTCTTT. Its translation: CASRLDRGSMNTEAFF.

This clonotype was counted once. V gene TRBV7-2 combines with J gene TRBJ1-2; tentative D call: TRBD1 (6 bases). CDR1 and CDR2 from the germline V gene are SGHTA and FQGNSA. This CDR3 is built from 13 residues. V was clipped by 5 bases and J by 13 bases, with 20 bases between them. CDR3 in DNA: TGTGCCAGCAGCCGGGGGGGCAGGGATTTGTCCACCTTC. Its protein is CASSRGGRDLSTF.

The rearrangement uses TRBV7-9 and TRBJ1-1, with D maybe TRBD1 (5 bases). The germline V and J ends were trimmed by 3 bases and 8 bases, with 10 bases remaining between them. Germline V gene sequence: CDR1 SEHNR, CDR2 FQNEAQ (reference sequence). The CDR3 consists of 12 residues. The CDR3: CASSFTDREAFF. In nucleotides, the CDR3 is TGTGCCAGCAGCTTTACCGACAGAGAAGCTTTCTTT.

The chain joins TRBV4-3 to TRBJ2-1; D is perhaps TRBD2 (6 bases). The CDR3 loop spans 14 amino acids. Looked up from germline, CDR1 is LGHNA and CDR2 is YSLEER. V gave up 0 bases and J gave up 7 bases, with 10 bases separating them. CDR3 in amino acids: CASSQDRGINEQFF. CDR3 nucleotide sequence: TGCGCCAGCAGCCAAGATCGCGGGATTAATGAGCAGTTCTTC.

J is TRBJ2-3 and V is TRBV5-1; 12 positions match TRBD2. The CDR3 has 16 residues. The V and J ends lost 3 bases and 1 base, in that order; junction bases with no gene match: 3. Germline V gene data show CDR1 as SGHRS and CDR2 as YFSETQ. Here the CDR3 reads CASSSRTSGGTDTQYF. Written as DNA, the CDR3 is TGCGCCAGCAGCTCACGGACTAGCGGGGGCACAGATACGCAGTATTTT.

Details on this clonotype: The DNA is omitted, as the CDR3 cannot be located on it reliably, and the CDR3 follows TCRdb's listing. This chain uses TRBV5-1 with TRBJ2-1. In germline, CDR1 is SGHRS, CDR2 YFSETQ. Including both end residues, the CDR3 is 16 amino acids long. CDR3: CASSLEYLGTGNEQFF.

The CDR3 reads CATSAWDGELFF. In nucleotides, the CDR3 is TGTGCCACCAGTGCGTGGGACGGGGAGCTGTTTTTT. This chain joins TRBV24-1 and TRBJ2-2; no clear D gene. Trimming pared 5 bases from V and 7 bases from J, leaving 7 bases between. Per germline, CDR1 KGHDR and CDR2 SFDVKD. The CDR3 is 12 residues long.

The V call is TRBV7-2, the J call TRBJ1-1; D call uncertain. The CDR3 has 16 residues. Germline V gene data show CDR1 as SGHTA and CDR2 as FQGNSA. Trimming took 1 base from V and 11 from J, leaving 23 bases between them. The CDR3 is CASSLGSTVGIGTAFF. The CDR3 region has the DNA TGTGCCAGCAGCTTAGGATCGACCGTGGGAATCGGTACGGCTTTCTTT.

This chain joins TRBV15 and TRBJ2-7, with no clear D. Germline-derived CDR1 and CDR2 are LNHNV and YYDKDF (reference sequence). The V end was cut by 0 bases, the J end by 6 bases, with 6 bases between. CDR3 length: 12 residues. This chain's CDR3 is CATSRDISEQYF. The DNA for the CDR3 is TGTGCCACCAGCAGAGATATAAGCGAGCAGTACTTC.

The chain employs TRBV12-2 and TRBJ1-2; no check of the table's D call, TRBD1, against the DNA was made. TRBV12-2 has pseudogene status. CDR3 length equals 12 residues. The CDR3 region has the DNA TGTGCAAGTCGCCCCCGGGTCTATGGCTACACCTTC. Translated: CASRPRVYGYTF.

The chain is built from TRBV6-5 and TRBJ1-2, with D maybe TRBD1 (5 bases). V was trimmed by 0 bases and J by 2 bases, leaving 10 bases between them. CDR1 is MNHEY, CDR2 SVGAGI, per germline. This CDR3 has 15 residues. The CDR3 region is CASSYSGTGNYGYTF. CDR3 nucleotides: TGTGCCAGCAGTTACTCCGGGACGGGGAACTATGGCTACACCTTC.

The chain is built from TRBV7-2 and TRBJ2-3; TRBD2 matches at 7 bases. The length of the CDR3 is 16 residues. Germline trimming cut 5 bases from V and 1 base from J; bases unmatched to any gene: 9. The germline gives CDR1 SGHTA, CDR2 FQGNSA. The CDR3 loop reads CASSPLLAGGTDTQYF. DNA for the CDR3: TGTGCCAGCAGCCCACTCTTGGCGGGGGGCACAGATACGCAGTATTTT.

As concerns this clonotype: Lacking the conserved final phenylalanine or tryptophan, this CDR3 likely reflects a read error. This sequence joins TRBV7-3 and TRBJ1-1; the match to TRBD1 covers 7 bases. J gave up 5 bases and V 5 bases, and 5 bases lay outside the gene matches. This CDR3 has 13 amino acids. Germline V gives CDR1 SGHTA, CDR2 FQGTGA. For the CDR3, the DNA is TGTGCCAGCAGCGTCGACAGGGTTACTGAAGCTTTCTCT. As protein: CASSVDRVTEAFS.

The rearrangement uses TRBV6-1 and TRBJ1-2; the D gene is possibly TRBD1 (5 bases). From germline, CDR1 is MNHNS and CDR2 SASEGT. Trimming took off 6 bases at V and 8 bases at J, with 16 bases between the two ends. This CDR3 comprises 13 residues. The CDR3 region has the DNA TGTGCCAGCAGCCCTGACAGACTAAGAGGCTACACCTTC. Translation: CASSPDRLRGYTF.

This chain connects TRBV13 to TRBJ1-6, with D perhaps TRBD1 (6 bases). The CDR3 runs 14 residues. CDR1 PRHDT and CDR2 FYEKMQ come from the germline V gene (reference sequence). V gave up 5 bases and J gave up 7 bases, with 12 bases separating them. The CDR3 bases are TGTGCCAGCAGCCACAGGGTAGAGAATTCACCCCTCCACTTT. Translation: CASSHRVENSPLHF.

V usage is TRBV5-6 and J usage is TRBJ2-7; TRBD1 matches 7 bases. Germline CDR1 SGHDT, CDR2 YYEEEE. The CDR3 consists of 16 residues. V was clipped by 2 bases and J by 9 bases; unmatched bases: 17. The CDR3 region is CASSFTQGQLEYGQYF. The CDR3 DNA is TGTGCCAGCAGCTTCACACAGGGACAGCTAGAATATGGGCAGTACTTC.